A selection of T cell receptor beta chains follows, all from one sample in a study of T cell responses to AZD1222 COVID-19 vaccine. The data were produced by immunoSEQ multiplex PCR, yet TCRdb's version contains in-frame clones alone and is incomplete. The sample has over 130,000 clones, 80% to 95% seen once. The sequencing here drew on peripheral blood, taken on day 0 of AZD1222 vaccination. Receptor source: an adult in good health. CDR3s include the opening cysteine and the closing phenylalanine or tryptophan. A D gene is named only where the DNA matches it firmly. A clone size is listed for some rows: how often the clone was seen (once, few, many), or a class if it is expanded.

.	TRBV4-1	TRBJ2-7	TRBD1	CASSQGQGLSYEQYF	TGCGCCAGCAGCCAAGGACAGGGCCTCTCCTACGAGCAGTACTTC
.	TRBV28	TRBJ2-3	TRBD1	CASSGPGTGADTQYF	TGTGCCAGCAGTGGACCCGGGACAGGGGCAGATACGCAGTATTTT
.	TRBV28	TRBJ1-1	TRBD1	CASRTPRTGNTEAFF	TGTGCCAGCAGAACCCCGAGGACAGGAAACACTGAAGCTTTCTTT
.	TRBV28	TRBJ1-6	.	CASSLVRDLNSPLHF	TGTGCCAGCAGTTTGGTCAGGGACCTCAATTCACCCCTCCACTTT
.	TRBV29-1	TRBJ2-7	.	CSVGDFSGSLGEQYF	TGCAGCGTTGGGGATTTTTCGGGTTCCTTGGGCGAGCAGTACTTC
.	TRBV19	TRBJ2-1	TRBD2	CASSELLAEIYNEQFF	TGTGCCAGTAGTGAGTTACTAGCGGAAATATACAATGAGCAGTTCTTC
once	TRBV5-1	TRBJ2-3	TRBD2	CASSFSRGGTDTQYF	TGCGCCAGCAGCTTCTCGCGGGGGGGCACAGATACGCAGTATTTT
.	TRBV7-2	TRBJ2-1	TRBD2	CASSWRLADTYNEQFF	TGTGCCAGCAGCTGGCGACTAGCTGATACCTACAATGAGCAGTTCTTC
.	TRBV7-9	TRBJ1-6	.	CASSLVGGSPLHF	TGTGCCAGCAGCTTAGTTGGGGGTTCACCCCTCCACTTT
.	TRBV7-7	TRBJ1-3	.	CASSLAAGNTIYF	TGTGCTAGCAGCTTAGCAGCCGGAAACACCATATATTTT
.	TRBV2	TRBJ2-6	.	CASSDGAGANVLTF	TGTGCCAGCTCAGACGGAGCTGGGGCCAACGTCCTGACTTTC
.	TRBV5-6	TRBJ1-2	.	CASSNRGGIRAYDGYTF	TGTGCCAGCAGTAACCGGGGGGGTATTAGGGCTTATGATGGCTACACCTTC
.	TRBV28	TRBJ1-2	.	CATGAGPRELNYGYTF	TGTGCCACGGGGGCAGGGCCAAGGGAATTGAACTATGGCTACACCTTC
.	TRBV5-5	TRBJ2-7	.	CASSFERISYEQYF	TGTGCCAGCAGCTTCGAACGTATCTCCTACGAGCAGTACTTC
few	TRBV27	TRBJ1-5	TRBD1	CASSPYRDSDQPQHF	TGTGCCAGCAGTCCTTACCGGGACAGCGATCAGCCCCAGCATTTT
.	TRBV12-3/TRBV12-4	TRBJ1-1	.	CASRTGSPEAFF	TGTGCCAGCAGGACCGGTTCCCCTGAAGCTTTCTTT
.	TRBV28	TRBJ2-7	.	CASRVKGYEQYF	TGTGCCAGCAGAGTAAAGGGGTACGAGCAGTACTTC
.	TRBV27	TRBJ2-5	.	CASSLTGVGTQYF	TGTGCCAGCAGTTTAACCGGGGTCGGGACCCAGTACTTC
once	TRBV19	TRBJ1-1	.	CASSTDANTEAFF	TGTGCCAGTAGTACGGACGCGAACACTGAAGCTTTCTTT
.	TRBV19	TRBJ2-1	TRBD1	CASSIVGGGEQFF	TGTGCCAGTAGTATAGTAGGGGGCGGTGAGCAGTTCTTC
.	TRBV5-1	TRBJ2-1	TRBD2	CASSLAWSSGINNEQFF	TGCGCCAGCAGCTTGGCGTGGAGTAGCGGGATCAACAATGAGCAGTTCTTC
few	TRBV13	TRBJ2-1	.	CASSLRQVSYNEQFF	TGTGCCAGCAGCCTCCGACAGGTATCCTACAATGAGCAGTTCTTC
.	TRBV3-1/TRBV3-2	TRBJ1-6	.	CAGGRGDNSPLHF	TGTGCCGGGGGCAGGGGTGACAATTCACCCCTCCACTTT
.	TRBV3-1/TRBV3-2	TRBJ1-4	.	CASSQDGRGGEKLFF	TGTGCCAGCAGCCAAGATGGCAGGGGAGGGGAAAAACTGTTTTTT
.	TRBV5-1	TRBJ1-2	.	CASRTESYGYTF	TGCGCCAGCAGGACAGAGAGCTATGGCTACACCTTC
.	TRBV5-1	TRBJ1-4	TRBD1	CASTGQGAANEKLFF	TGCGCCAGCACGGGACAGGGGGCAGCTAATGAAAAACTGTTTTTT
.	TRBV9	TRBJ2-3	TRBD2	CASSSGTSGGAATQYF	TGTGCCAGCAGCTCCGGGACTAGCGGGGGGGCTGCTACGCAGTATTTT
.	TRBV6-5	TRBJ2-7	TRBD2	CASNPGTSGSVQYF	TGTGCCAGCAACCCCGGGACTAGCGGGAGTGTGCAGTACTTC
.	TRBV5-4	TRBJ2-5	.	CASSPGGGGQETQYF	TGTGCCAGCAGCCCAGGAGGGGGTGGCCAAGAGACCCAGTACTTC
.	TRBV21-1	TRBJ2-2	.	CASSSLRVPGELFF	TGTGCCAGCAGCAGCCTCAGGGTCCCCGGGGAGCTGTTTTTT
.	TRBV29-1	TRBJ2-2	.	CSVEVGANSGELFF	TGCAGCGTTGAAGTGGGGGCAAACAGCGGGGAGCTGTTTTTT
.	TRBV28	TRBJ1-1	.	CASLRGTEAFF	TGTGCCAGCCTACGGGGCACTGAAGCTTTCTTT
.	TRBV7-6	TRBJ2-5	TRBD1	CASSIQGATETQYF	TGTGCCAGCAGCATTCAGGGGGCTACGGAGACCCAGTACTTC
.	TRBV25-1	TRBJ1-4	.	CASSWGYEKLFF	TGTGCCAGCAGTTGGGGGTATGAAAAACTGTTTTTT
once	TRBV2	TRBJ2-1	TRBD2	CASTGLAGVGQFF	TGTGCCAGCACCGGGCTAGCGGGAGTAGGGCAGTTCTTC
.	TRBV18	TRBJ1-3	.	CASSRTIGGVNTIYF	TGTGCCAGCTCACGGACTATAGGGGGTGTAAACACCATATATTTT
.	TRBV19	TRBJ1-5	.	CASQTGQGSQPQHF	TGTGCCAGCCAGACGGGTCAGGGGAGTCAGCCCCAGCATTTT
.	TRBV7-9	TRBJ2-7	.	CASSPTNRDEQYF	TGTGCCAGCAGCCCTACGAACAGGGACGAGCAGTACTTC
.	TRBV5-5	TRBJ1-5	.	CASSLSRDYGNQPQHF	TGTGCCAGCAGCTTGTCGAGGGACTACGGCAATCAGCCCCAGCATTTT
.	TRBV19	TRBJ1-5	.	CASSIGAGVMSQHF	TGTGCCAGTAGTATAGGGGCAGGGGTGATGTCCCAGCATTTT
.	TRBV6-5	TRBJ1-1	.	CASKTGSTEAFF	TGTGCCAGCAAAACGGGGAGCACTGAAGCTTTCTTT
.	TRBV7-2	TRBJ2-1	.	CASSMEEAEQFF	TGTGCCAGCAGCATGGAGGAGGCTGAGCAGTTCTTC
.	TRBV27	TRBJ1-6	.	CASSLRAQVYSPLHF	TGTGCCAGCAGTTTAAGGGCCCAAGTCTATTCACCCCTCCACTTT
.	TRBV2	TRBJ2-1	TRBD2	CASREQLYSGRNNEQFF	TGTGCCAGCAGGGAACAACTCTATAGCGGGAGGAACAATGAGCAGTTCTTC
.	TRBV6-5	TRBJ2-7	.	CASSYSRGPNEQYF	TGTGCCAGCAGTTACTCGCGGGGTCCCAACGAGCAGTACTTC
.	TRBV5-6	TRBJ2-5	.	CASRPTNEETQYF	TGTGCCAGCAGACCAACCAACGAAGAGACCCAGTACTTC
.	TRBV7-8	TRBJ1-5	.	CASSEGLSQPQHF	TGTGCCAGCAGCGAGGGGTTGAGTCAGCCCCAGCATTTT
.	TRBV12-3/TRBV12-4	TRBJ2-7	.	CASSLGGSYEQYF	TGTGCCAGCAGCCTCGGTGGGTCCTACGAGCAGTACTTC
.	TRBV7-2	TRBJ1-5	TRBD1	CASSPGTAKNQPQHF	TGTGCCAGCAGCCCCGGGACAGCAAAGAATCAGCCCCAGCATTTT
.	TRBV7-9	TRBJ1-6	.	CASSSPGGGSPLHF	TGTGCCAGCAGCTCCCCCGGGGGTGGGTCACCCCTCCACTTT
few	TRBV6-1	TRBJ2-7	.	CASSDGGGRGEQYF	TGTGCCAGCAGTGACGGAGGGGGGAGGGGCGAGCAGTACTTC
once	TRBV12-3/TRBV12-4	TRBJ2-7	TRBD2	CASTSGGRSEQYF	TGTGCCAGCACCAGCGGGGGAAGGAGCGAGCAGTACTTC
.	TRBV15	TRBJ1-1	.	CATSRDPLRRTDTEAFF	TGTGCCACCAGCAGAGACCCCCTTAGGAGAACGGACACTGAAGCTTTCTTT
.	TRBV19	TRBJ1-3	TRBD1	CASSIQGAGNTIYF	TGTGCCAGTAGTATACAGGGGGCTGGAAACACCATATATTTT